The 30 T cell receptor beta chains below were found in one sample sequenced in a study of blood T cells in healthy people across ages. Together with a sample-barcoded 5' primer, a J-beta primer mix was included in a second PCR lasting roughly 7 to 11 cycles. TCRdb recomputed calls from the 5' RACE reads with MiXCR, one row per CDR3 protein. The top ten hold around 30% of the sample, which has approximately 670,000 distinct CDR3 sequences, 40% to 50% seen once. Sequenced: blood. The source is an elderly man in good health.

The chain joins TRBV6-1 to TRBJ1-2, with 10 bases that match TRBD1. Looked up from germline, CDR1 is MNHNS and CDR2 is SASEGT. The CDR3 runs to 16 residues. The J segment lost 4 bases and the V segment lost 5 bases, leaving 10 bases of the junction unmatched. In nucleotides, the CDR3 is TGTGCCAGCAGTAAATCCGGGACAGGGGTCGGCTATGGCTACACCTTC. This sequence encodes CASSKSGTGVGYGYTF.

This clonotype has more than one count but fewer than ten. V is TRBV6-2 or TRBV6-3 and J is TRBJ2-3; TRBD2 aligns across 8 bases. The J segment lost 3 bases and the V segment lost 11 bases, leaving 7 bases of the junction unmatched. The CDR3 runs 13 residues. Germline V gene sequence: CDR1 MNHEY, CDR2 SVGEGT. CDR3 nucleotide sequence: TGTGCCGGTAGACTAGCGAGAACAGATACGCAGTATTTT. Translated, it gives CAGRLARTDTQYF.

This clonotype was found many times. The J gene is TRBJ2-3, the V gene TRBV25-1, with unresolved D. CDR1 is MGHDK and CDR2 is SYGVNS in the germline V gene. V was shortened by 7 bases and J by 2 bases, with 7 bases between the two germline ends. The CDR3 totals 12 residues. CDR3 nucleotides: TGTGCCAGCAAATCTGTCACAGATACGCAGTATTTT. It yields the protein CASKSVTDTQYF.

This clonotype was picked up many times. The V gene is TRBV6-2 or TRBV6-3, the J gene TRBJ2-3, with 9 bases matching TRBD2. The germline CDR1 and CDR2 sequences are MNHEY and SVGEGT. V lost 11 bases, J lost 2 bases, and 8 bases stayed unmatched. The CDR3 has 14 residues. This CDR3 reads CASLSSGATDTQYF. In DNA, the CDR3 is TGTGCCTCCCTCTCTAGCGGGGCCACAGATACGCAGTATTTT.

The table lists this clonotype with many counts. V and J are TRBV15 and TRBJ1-1; unclear D gene. There are 14 residues in the CDR3. CDR1 is LNHNV and CDR2 is YYDKDF in the germline V gene (reference sequence). Trimming stripped 0 bases from V and 1 base from J, with 6 bases between. CDR3 sequence (DNA): TGTGCCACCAGCAGAGACCTGGGGAACACTGAAGCTTTCTTT. Protein: CATSRDLGNTEAFF.

This clonotype was recorded a few times. The chain links TRBV6-5 to TRBJ2-5; TRBD2 agrees at 11 bases. The ends lost 2 bases at V and 4 bases at J; junction bases unmatched: 6. Germline V gene data show CDR1 as MNHEY and CDR2 as SVGAGI. The CDR3 runs to 16 residues. This chain's CDR3 is CASSYGTSGGRETQYF. In nucleotides, the CDR3 is TGTGCCAGCAGTTACGGTACTAGCGGGGGTAGAGAGACCCAGTACTTC.

This clonotype was seen more than once but under ten times. The chain couples TRBV21-1 to TRBJ2-1; TRBD2 is the table's D call and was not checked against the DNA. TRBV21-1 is designated a pseudogene. The CDR3 sequence is 16 residues long. Written as DNA, the CDR3 is TGTGCCAGCAGCAAGATTACTAGCGGTTCCTACAATGAGCAGTTCTTC. This codes for CASSKITSGSYNEQFF.

The table lists this clonotype with a few counts. J is TRBJ2-1 and V is TRBV5-1, with 7 bases identical to TRBD1. V was clipped by 4 bases and J by 5 bases; unmatched bases: 6. The CDR3 spans 14 residues. The germline V gene encodes CDR1 SGHRS and CDR2 YFSETQ. The CDR3 DNA reads as TGCGCCAGCAGCGTCCCGGGACAGAACAATGAGCAGTTCTTC. This gives the protein CASSVPGQNNEQFF. Combining the CDR3 with reference TRBV5-1 and TRBJ2-1 gives the whole variable domain KAGVTQTPRYLIKTRGQQVTLSCSPISGHRSVSWYQQTPGQGLQFLFEYFSETQRNKGNFPGRFSGRQFSNSRSEMNVSTLELGDSALYLCASSVPGQNNEQFFGPGTRLTVL.

V gene TRBV25-1 combines with J gene TRBJ2-3; D is uncertain. From germline, CDR1 is MGHDK and CDR2 SYGVNS. The CDR3 extends over 15 amino acids. Trimming pared 7 bases from V and 4 bases from J, leaving 18 bases between. This chain's CDR3 is CASILFVVDADTQYF. Here the CDR3 DNA reads TGTGCCAGCATCCTTTTTGTGGTAGACGCAGATACGCAGTATTTT.

The gene calls are TRBV27 and TRBJ2-2; TRBD2 agrees at 9 bases. J was trimmed by 3 bases and V by 10 bases; bases with no gene match: 6. CDR1 and CDR2 from the germline V gene are MNHEY and SMNVEV (reference sequence). The CDR3 length is 14 residues. The CDR3 is CATSGLAYTGELFF. In DNA form, the CDR3 reads TGTGCCACCTCGGGACTAGCTTACACCGGGGAGCTGTTTTTT.

The chain recombines TRBV10-3 with TRBJ2-7, with a possible D match to TRBD1 (5 bases). The CDR3 extends over 14 amino acids. Trimming took off 2 bases at V and 3 bases at J, with 11 bases between the two ends. The germline CDR1 and CDR2 sequences are ENHRY and SYGVKD. CDR3 nucleotide sequence: TGTGCCATCAGTGAGGATCAGGGTGGCTACGAGCAGTACTTC. As protein: CAISEDQGGYEQYF.

This clonotype appeared a few times. This chain connects TRBV27 to TRBJ2-7; 12 bases are a match to TRBD1. Losses at the gene ends were 7 bases for V and 5 bases for J; bases not matched to a gene: 15. This CDR3 spans 17 amino acids. Germline CDR1 is MNHEY and CDR2 is SMNVEV (reference sequence). The CDR3 reads CASKRWGQGATYNEQYF. The CDR3 DNA sequence: TGTGCCAGCAAGAGATGGGGACAGGGGGCGACTTACAACGAGCAGTACTTC.

This clonotype was recorded a few times. The V and J genes are TRBV10-3 and TRBJ2-1; 8 nucleotides match TRBD2. The CDR3 covers 13 residues. V was clipped by 5 bases and J by 9 bases; unmatched bases: 6. The germline gives CDR1 ENHRY, CDR2 SYGVKD. CDR3 amino acids: CAISPGLGAEQFF. CDR3 in DNA: TGTGCCATCAGTCCGGGACTAGGGGCTGAGCAGTTCTTC.

Concerning this clonotype: This may stem from a read error, because a much larger clone lies one nucleotide away. V usage is TRBV21-1 and J usage is TRBJ2-7; TRBD1, the table's D call, lacks a check against the DNA. With the DNA end fitting TRBJ2-5 better, the J assignment may be wrong. TRBV21-1 corresponds to a pseudogene. The CDR3 is 15 residues long. CDR3 nucleotides: TGTGCCAGCAGCCCCCGGGGGACAGAGTCGGAGACCCAGTACTTC. This translates into CASSPRGTESETQYF.

The chain is built from TRBV20-1 and TRBJ2-7; 8 bases agree with TRBD2. V was clipped by 7 bases and J by 5 bases; unmatched bases: 10. The CDR3 runs to 13 residues. Germline lookup yields CDR1 DFQATT and CDR2 SNEGSKA (reference sequence). The CDR3 loop reads CSGREGEVHEQYF. For the CDR3, the DNA is TGCAGTGGCCGGGAGGGTGAGGTCCACGAGCAGTACTTC.

There are a few counts of this clonotype. V and J are TRBV4-3 and TRBJ2-7, with D unresolved. Germline values: CDR1 LGHNA, CDR2 YSLEER. This CDR3 is built from 13 residues. The ends were cut back, 2 bases at V and 3 bases at J, with 8 bases in the middle. The CDR3 sequence is CASSQYIRYEQYF. CDR3 nucleotides: TGCGCCAGCAGCCAATATATCCGCTACGAGCAGTACTTC.

The chain carries TRBV20-1 and TRBJ2-1, with TRBD2 identical over 11 bases. This CDR3 has 16 amino acids. CDR1 DFQATT and CDR2 SNEGSKA come from the germline V gene (reference sequence). J was trimmed by 5 bases and V by 4 bases; bases with no gene match: 10. The DNA of the CDR3 is TGCAGTGCTACCAACATCGGGACTAGCGGCGACAATGAGCAGTTCTTC. Protein sequence: CSATNIGTSGDNEQFF.

This clonotype was counted only a few times. This chain uses TRBV12-3 or TRBV12-4 with TRBJ2-3, with D perhaps TRBD1 (5 bases). V was pared by 3 bases and J by 1 base, with 20 bases between. The CDR3 consists of 18 residues. The CDR3 sequence is CASSFPQGRHRGTDTQYF. The DNA for the CDR3 is TGTGCCAGCAGTTTCCCGCAGGGCCGCCACCGGGGCACAGATACGCAGTATTTT.

V is TRBV4-2 and J is TRBJ2-2; 12 positions agree with TRBD2. Trimming took 8 bases from V and 6 from J; bases not matched to a gene: 4. CDR3 size: 14 residues. CDR1 is LGHNA, CDR2 YNFKEQ, per germline. CDR3 protein: CASDASGGAGELFF. The CDR3 DNA reads TGTGCCAGCGACGCTAGCGGGGGGGCCGGGGAGCTGTTTTTT.

The sample holds a few counts of this clonotype. V usage is TRBV11-2 and J usage is TRBJ1-2, with unresolved D. From germline, CDR1 is SGHAT and CDR2 FQNNGV. The CDR3 runs 13 residues. The V and J ends lost 0 bases and 7 bases respectively, with 9 bases between them. CDR3 DNA: TGTGCCAGCAGCTTAGATCCGGCCAGTGGCTACACCTTC. This codes for CASSLDPASGYTF.

This clonotype was counted once. This chain joins TRBV20-1 and TRBJ1-4; D call uncertain. There are 15 residues in the CDR3. The germline gives CDR1 DFQATT, CDR2 SNEGSKA (reference sequence). Trimming cost V 1 base and J 4 bases, with 13 bases left between them. The CDR3 DNA sequence: TGCAGTGCTAGAGCGGTGGGGTACGGTAATGAAAAACTGTTTTTT. Its protein is CSARAVGYGNEKLFF.

In its sample, this clonotype was seen a few times. The rearrangement links TRBV7-2 to TRBJ2-5; D unresolved. CDR1 is SGHTA, CDR2 FQGNSA, per germline. CDR3 length equals 16 residues. Trimming shortened V by 3 bases and J by 1 base, and 15 bases separated the two germline ends. For the CDR3, the DNA is TGTGCCAGCAGCTTGGTAGCAGGAACGGGCCAAGAGACCCAGTACTTC. Translation: CASSLVAGTGQETQYF.

This clonotype was observed many times. The V and J genes are TRBV4-1 and TRBJ1-2; possibly TRBD1 for D (5 bases). The V end lost 2 bases, the J end lost 8 bases, and 15 bases lay between the germline ends. The CDR3 runs 14 residues. The germline V gene encodes CDR1 MGHRA and CDR2 YSYEKL. CDR3 residues: CASSQLLGAGGYTF. CDR3 DNA: TGCGCCAGCAGCCAACTCCTTGGGGCGGGGGGCTACACCTTC.

This chain links TRBV15 with TRBJ2-5, with 7 bases that match TRBD2. Germline V lookup: CDR1 LNHNV, CDR2 YYDKDF (reference sequence). The CDR3 loop spans 15 amino acids. J lost 3 bases, V lost 1 base, and 5 bases had no gene match. The CDR3 is CATSRAGTKEETQYF. The CDR3 DNA reads as TGTGCCACCAGCAGAGCCGGGACTAAGGAAGAGACCCAGTACTTC.

This clonotype has just a few counts. One base away lies a much larger clone, so this may be a sequencing read error. This chain's CDR3 is CAGSLAPAVLTDTQYF. In DNA form, the CDR3 reads TGTGCCGGCAGTTTAGCGCCGGCAGTTCTCACAGATACGCAGTATTTT. This rearrangement joins TRBV12-3 or TRBV12-4 to TRBJ2-3, with a possible D match to TRBD2 (5 bases). The CDR3 is 16 amino acids.

The sample holds one count of this clonotype. The genes are TRBV10-3 and TRBJ1-1, with D possibly matching TRBD1 (5 bases). In germline, CDR1 is ENHRY, CDR2 SYGVKD. This CDR3 region has 14 residues. V lost 3 bases to trimming and J lost 5 bases, with 13 bases between them. The CDR3 nucleotides are TGTGCCATCAGTGAACGGCACCAGGGTACTGAAGCTTTCTTT. Translated: CAISERHQGTEAFF.

This chain joins TRBV2 and TRBJ2-7; no clear D gene. Trimming took 8 bases from V and 6 from J, leaving 17 bases between them. Germline loops: CDR1 SNHLY, CDR2 FYNNEI. CDR3 length equals 13 residues. This CDR3 is CASCRASAPEQYF. The CDR3 DNA reads as TGTGCCAGCTGCCGAGCCTCTGCTCCCGAGCAGTACTTC.

This clonotype occurred many times. V gene TRBV15 combines with J gene TRBJ1-1, with unresolved D. In germline, CDR1 is LNHNV, CDR2 YYDKDF (reference sequence). CDR3 length: 20 amino acids. Between the trimmed V and J ends, which lost 2 bases and 0 bases, there was a span of 25 bases. As DNA, the CDR3 is TGTGCCACCAGCAGACTTACCACGCAGTCTACCCCACCTTTGAACACTGAAGCTTTCTTT. Its translation: CATSRLTTQSTPPLNTEAFF.

This clonotype was detected a few times. This sequence joins TRBV28 and TRBJ1-5; maybe TRBD1 (5 bases). This CDR3 contains 16 residues. CDR1 and CDR2 (germline): MDHEN, SYDVKM. Trimming removed 7 bases from V and 5 bases from J, with 21 bases in between. The chain's CDR3 is CASNYQRAGKDQPQHF. As DNA, the CDR3 is TGTGCCAGCAATTACCAAAGGGCAGGGAAGGATCAGCCCCAGCATTTT.

In this sample, this clonotype turned up a few times. The chain combines TRBV6-1 with TRBJ2-2; D may be TRBD1 or TRBD2 (5 bases each). The CDR3 contains 18 residues. The germline V gene encodes CDR1 MNHNS and CDR2 SASEGT. V lost 7 bases to trimming and J lost 3 bases, with 24 bases between them. CDR3 residues: CASTRGATWGSYTGELFF. The CDR3 nucleotides are TGTGCCAGCACTAGAGGGGCGACTTGGGGGTCGTACACCGGGGAGCTGTTTTTT.